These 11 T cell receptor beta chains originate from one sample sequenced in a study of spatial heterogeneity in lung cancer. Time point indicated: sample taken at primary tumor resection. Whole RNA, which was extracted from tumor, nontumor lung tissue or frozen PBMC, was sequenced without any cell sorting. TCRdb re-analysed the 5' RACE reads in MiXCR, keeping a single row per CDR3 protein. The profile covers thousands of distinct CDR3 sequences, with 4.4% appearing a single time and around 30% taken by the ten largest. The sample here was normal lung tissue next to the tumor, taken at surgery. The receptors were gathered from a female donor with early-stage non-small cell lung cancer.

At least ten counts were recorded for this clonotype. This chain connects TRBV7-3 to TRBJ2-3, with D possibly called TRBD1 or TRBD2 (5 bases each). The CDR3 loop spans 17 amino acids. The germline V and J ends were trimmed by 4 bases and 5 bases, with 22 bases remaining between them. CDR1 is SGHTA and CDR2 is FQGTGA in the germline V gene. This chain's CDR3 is CASSSDLGTTGGDTQYF. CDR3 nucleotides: TGTGCCAGCAGCTCCGACCTCGGGACGACGGGCGGAGATACGCAGTATTTT.

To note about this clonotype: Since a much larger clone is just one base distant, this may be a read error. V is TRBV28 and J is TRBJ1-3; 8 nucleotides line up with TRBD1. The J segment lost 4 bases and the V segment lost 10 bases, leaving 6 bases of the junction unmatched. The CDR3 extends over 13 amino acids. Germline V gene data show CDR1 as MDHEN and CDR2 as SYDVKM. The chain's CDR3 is CANHTGGGNTIYF. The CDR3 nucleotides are TGTGCCAACCATACAGGGGGAGGAAACACCATATATTTT.

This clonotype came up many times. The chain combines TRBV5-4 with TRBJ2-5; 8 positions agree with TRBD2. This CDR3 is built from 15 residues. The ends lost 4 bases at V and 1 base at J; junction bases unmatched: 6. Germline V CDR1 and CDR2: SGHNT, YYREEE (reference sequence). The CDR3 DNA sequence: TGTGCCAGCAGCCGTACTAGCGGACCCCAAGAGACCCAGTACTTC. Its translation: CASSRTSGPQETQYF.

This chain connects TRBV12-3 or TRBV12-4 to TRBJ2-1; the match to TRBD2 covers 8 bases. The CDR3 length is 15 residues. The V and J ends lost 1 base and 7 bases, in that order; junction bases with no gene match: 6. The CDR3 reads CASSLGGAGVNEQFF. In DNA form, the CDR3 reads TGTGCCAGCAGTTTAGGGGGAGCGGGAGTAAATGAGCAGTTCTTC.

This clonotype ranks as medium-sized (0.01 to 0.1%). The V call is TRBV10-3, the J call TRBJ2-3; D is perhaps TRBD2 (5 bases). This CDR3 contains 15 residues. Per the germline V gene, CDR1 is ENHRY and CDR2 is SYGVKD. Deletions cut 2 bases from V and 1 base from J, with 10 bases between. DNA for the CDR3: TGTGCCATCAGTGAGGATCCAGCGGGCACAGATACGCAGTATTTT. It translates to CAISEDPAGTDTQYF.

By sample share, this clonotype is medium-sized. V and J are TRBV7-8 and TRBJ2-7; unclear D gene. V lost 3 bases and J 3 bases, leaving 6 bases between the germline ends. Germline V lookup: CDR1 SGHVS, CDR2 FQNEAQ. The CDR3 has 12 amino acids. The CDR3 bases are TGTGCCAGCAGCTTTTTTAACTACGAGCAGTACTTC. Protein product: CASSFFNYEQYF.

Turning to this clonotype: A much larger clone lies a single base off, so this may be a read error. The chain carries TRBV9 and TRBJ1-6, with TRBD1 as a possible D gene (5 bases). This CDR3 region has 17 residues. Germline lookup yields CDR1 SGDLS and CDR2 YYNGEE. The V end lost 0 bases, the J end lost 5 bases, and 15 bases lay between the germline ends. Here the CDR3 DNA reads TGTGCCAGCAGCGTAGCTCCGGGGGTATCTCATAATTCACCCCTCCACTTT. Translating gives CASSVAPGVSHNSPLHF. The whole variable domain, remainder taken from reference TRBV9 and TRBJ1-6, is DSGVTQTPKHLITATGQRVTLRCSPRSGDLSVYWYQQSLDQGLQFLIQYYNGEERAKGNILERFSAQQFPDLHSELNLSSLELGDSALYFCASSVAPGVSHNSPLHFGNGTRLTVT.

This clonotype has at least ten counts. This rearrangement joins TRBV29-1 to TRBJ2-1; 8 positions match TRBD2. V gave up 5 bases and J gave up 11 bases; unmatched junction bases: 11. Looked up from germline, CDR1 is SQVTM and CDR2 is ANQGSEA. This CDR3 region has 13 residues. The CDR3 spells CSVPSTSGRKQFF. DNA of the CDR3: TGCAGCGTTCCATCCACTAGCGGCCGGAAGCAGTTCTTC.

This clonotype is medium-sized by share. CDR3 in DNA: TGTGCCAGCAGCTTAGGGGACAGCGGCCTATGGAATTCACCCCTCCACTTT. Protein: CASSLGDSGLWNSPLHF. The chain links TRBV11-2 to TRBJ1-6; the match to TRBD1 covers 7 bases. V lost 1 base to trimming and J lost 7 bases; unmatched junction nucleotides: 10. The CDR3 sequence is 17 residues long. Germline CDR1 reads SGHAT; CDR2 reads FQNNGV.

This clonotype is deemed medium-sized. CDR3 DNA: TGTGCCAGTAGTATCACTAGCAATCAGCCCCAGCATTTT. Its protein product is CASSITSNQPQHF. The V gene is TRBV19, the J gene TRBJ1-5; no definite D call. V dropped 3 bases and J dropped 0 bases, with 3 bases sitting between them. CDR1 and CDR2 from the germline V gene are LNHDA and SQIVND (reference sequence). This CDR3 region has 13 residues. Full variable domain (outside the CDR3, taken from reference TRBV19 and TRBJ1-5): DGGITQSPKYLFRKEGQNVTLSCEQNLNHDAMYWYRQDPGQGLRLIYYSQIVNDFQKGDIAEGYSVSREKKESFPLTVTSAQKNPTAFYLCASSITSNQPQHFGDGTRLSIL.

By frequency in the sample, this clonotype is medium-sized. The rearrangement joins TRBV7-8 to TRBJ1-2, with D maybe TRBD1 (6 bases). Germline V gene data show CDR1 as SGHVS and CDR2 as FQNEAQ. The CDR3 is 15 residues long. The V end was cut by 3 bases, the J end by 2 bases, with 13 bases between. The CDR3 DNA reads TGTGCCAGCAGCTTCCAGTCGACAGGAAACTATGGCTACACCTTC. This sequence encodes CASSFQSTGNYGYTF.